What follows are 12 T cell receptor beta chains derived from one specimen sequenced in a study of cytotoxic CD8 clonotypes in ibrutinib-treated CLL. Generated by immunoSEQ multiplex PCR, the TCRdb table keeps only in-frame clones and is missing some. The table includes 73,000 or so clones, around 68% detected once. Sequencing was performed on PBMCs, taken after 12 months of ibrutinib treatment. These receptors came from a human donor with chronic lymphocytic leukemia.

CDR3 loop: CASSYGGTPGAGELFF. The DNA for the CDR3 is TGTGCCAGCAGTTACGGTGGGACCCCGGGAGCCGGGGAGCTGTTTTTT. This chain connects TRBV6-5 to TRBJ2-2; D may be TRBD2 (6 bases). The germline V gene has CDR1 MNHEY and CDR2 SVGAGI. The germline V and J ends were trimmed by 2 bases and 6 bases, with 16 bases remaining between them. The CDR3 totals 16 residues.

The V and J genes are TRBV18 and TRBJ1-6; 7 bases map to TRBD1. This CDR3 is built from 14 residues. Germline trimming cut 8 bases from V and 5 bases from J; bases unmatched to any gene: 6. Germline V lookup: CDR1 KGHSH, CDR2 LQKENI. CDR3 sequence reads: CASKKDRDNSPLHF. For the CDR3, the DNA is TGTGCCAGCAAAAAAGACAGGGATAATTCACCCCTCCACTTT. Complete variable domain (other parts from reference TRBV18 and TRBJ1-6): NAGVMQNPRHLVRRRGQEARLRCSPMKGHSHVYWYRQLPEEGLKFMVYLQKENIIDESGMPKERFSAEFPKEGPSILRIQQVVRGDSAAYFCASKKDRDNSPLHFGNGTRLTVT.

The gene calls are TRBV7-3 and TRBJ2-7; perhaps TRBD2 as D (6 bases). The CDR3 has 12 amino acids. V was clipped by 6 bases and J by 6 bases, with 12 bases between them. From germline, CDR1 is SGHTA and CDR2 FQGTGA. CDR3 protein: CASSTMGGEQYF. In DNA, the CDR3 is TGTGCCAGCAGTACCATGGGGGGCGAGCAGTACTTC.

CDR3 in DNA: TGTGCCAGCAGCTTGGTTAGGGGGACGCCAGCTTTCTTT. Its protein is CASSLVRGTPAFF. The chain uses TRBV5-4 and TRBJ1-1; perhaps TRBD1 as D (6 bases). CDR1 and CDR2 from the germline V gene are SGHNT and YYREEE (reference sequence). V was trimmed by 0 bases and J by 10 bases, leaving 13 bases between them. CDR3 length equals 13 residues.

The chain employs TRBV10-3 and TRBJ2-3; TRBD2 might be the D (6 bases). This CDR3 region has 13 residues. With 6 bases removed from V and 6 bases from J, the gap between germline ends came to 13 bases. Germline V gene lookup returns CDR1 ENHRY and CDR2 SYGVKD. The chain's CDR3 is CAISQTRGDTQYF. CDR3 coding DNA: TGTGCCATCAGCCAGACTAGAGGCGATACGCAGTATTTT.

This chain links TRBV7-9 with TRBJ2-3, with 14 bases lining up with TRBD2. The CDR3 runs to 16 residues. With V trimmed by 5 bases and J by 11 bases, 12 bases remained unmatched. Germline CDR1 is SEHNR and CDR2 is FQNEAQ (reference sequence). CDR3 sequence: CASSPGTSGGPRGQYF. CDR3 DNA sequence: TGTGCCAGCAGCCCCGGGACTAGCGGGGGTCCGAGGGGGCAGTATTTT.

This clone has only a few counts. The chain carries TRBV18 and TRBJ1-1; 8 bases match TRBD1. Germline loops: CDR1 KGHSH, CDR2 LQKENI. With V trimmed by 2 bases and J by 4 bases, 9 bases remained unmatched. This CDR3 region has 16 residues. The CDR3 coding sequence is TGTGCCAGCTCACCAACACGGACAGGGAGTGGCACTGAAGCTTTCTTT. Protein: CASSPTRTGSGTEAFF. Filled out from reference TRBV18 and TRBJ1-1, the complete variable domain reads NAGVMQNPRHLVRRRGQEARLRCSPMKGHSHVYWYRQLPEEGLKFMVYLQKENIIDESGMPKERFSAEFPKEGPSILRIQQVVRGDSAAYFCASSPTRTGSGTEAFFGQGTRLTVV.

The chain combines TRBV28 with TRBJ2-5, with D tentatively TRBD2 (5 bases). The V gene lost 6 bases and the J gene lost 6 bases, with 17 bases spanning the gap. CDR3 size: 14 residues. Germline assignment: CDR1 MDHEN and CDR2 SYDVKM. The chain's CDR3 is CASSPFGAAQTQYF. DNA for the CDR3: TGTGCCAGCAGCCCCTTTGGAGCGGCTCAGACCCAGTACTTC.

The chain links TRBV11-3 to TRBJ2-3, with 12 bases identical to TRBD1. Germline loops: CDR1 SGHNT, CDR2 YENEEA. The CDR3 runs 17 residues. V lost 5 bases to trimming and J lost 3 bases; unmatched junction nucleotides: 9. The CDR3 sequence is CASSEYPGQGATDTQYF. Here the CDR3 DNA reads TGTGCCAGCAGCGAATATCCGGGACAGGGGGCTACAGATACGCAGTATTTT.

This clone was recorded once. The sample carries other DNA sequences with the same CDR3. The chain combines TRBV6-5 with TRBJ1-1; D gene uncertain. Germline V CDR1 and CDR2: MNHEY, SVGAGI. The length of the CDR3 is 12 residues. V was trimmed by 6 bases and J by 0 bases, leaving 5 bases between them. The CDR3 loop is CASSRMNTEAFF. As DNA, the CDR3 is TGTGCCAGCAGCCGAATGAACACTGAAGCTTTCTTT.

The genes are TRBV18 and TRBJ2-6; 11 bases fit TRBD1. The CDR3 loop spans 20 amino acids. After removal of 2 bases from V and 0 bases from J, the junction contained 9 bases not matched to a gene. The germline V gene encodes CDR1 KGHSH and CDR2 LQKENI. The CDR3 loop is CASSPTARDRGDSGANVLTF. In DNA form, the CDR3 reads TGTGCCAGCTCACCAACTGCCCGGGACAGGGGGGACTCTGGGGCCAACGTCCTGACTTTC.

Regarding this clone: Other DNA sequences in the same sample also yield this CDR3. The chain is built from TRBV19 and TRBJ1-5; D is unresolved. CDR3 length: 13 amino acids. The germline V and J ends were trimmed by 5 bases and 4 bases, with 9 bases remaining between them. The germline CDR1 and CDR2 sequences are LNHDA and SQIVND (reference sequence). In DNA form, the CDR3 reads TGTGCCAGTAGTGGTACAGTAAATCAGCCCCAGCATTTT. Protein product: CASSGTVNQPQHF.